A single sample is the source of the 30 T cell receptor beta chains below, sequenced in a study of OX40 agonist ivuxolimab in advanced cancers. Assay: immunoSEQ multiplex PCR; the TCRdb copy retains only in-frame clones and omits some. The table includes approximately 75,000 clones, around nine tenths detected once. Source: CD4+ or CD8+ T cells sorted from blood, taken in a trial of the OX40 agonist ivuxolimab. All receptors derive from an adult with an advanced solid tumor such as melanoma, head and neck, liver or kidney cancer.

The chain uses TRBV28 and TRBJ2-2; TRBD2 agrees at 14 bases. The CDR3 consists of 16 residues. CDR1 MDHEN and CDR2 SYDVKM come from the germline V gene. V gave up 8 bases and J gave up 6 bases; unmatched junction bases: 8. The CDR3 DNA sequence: TGTGCCAGCGGATCGGCGGGACTAGCGGGGGCCGGGGAGCTGTTTTTT. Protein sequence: CASGSAGLAGAGELFF.

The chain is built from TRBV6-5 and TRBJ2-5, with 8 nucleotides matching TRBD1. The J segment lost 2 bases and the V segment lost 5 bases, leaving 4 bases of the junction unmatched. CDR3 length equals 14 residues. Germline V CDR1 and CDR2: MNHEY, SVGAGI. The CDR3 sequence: CASSKWDRQETQYF. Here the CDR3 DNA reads TGTGCCAGCAGTAAATGGGACAGGCAAGAGACCCAGTACTTC.

The CDR3 protein is CASSEIRGQPQHF. CDR3 in DNA: TGTGCCAGCAGTGAAATTCGGGGGCAGCCCCAGCATTTT. J is TRBJ1-5 and V is TRBV6-1; tentative D call: TRBD1 (5 bases). V lost 2 bases to trimming and J lost 7 bases, with 9 bases between them. This CDR3 has 13 amino acids. Germline CDR1 is MNHNS and CDR2 is SASEGT.

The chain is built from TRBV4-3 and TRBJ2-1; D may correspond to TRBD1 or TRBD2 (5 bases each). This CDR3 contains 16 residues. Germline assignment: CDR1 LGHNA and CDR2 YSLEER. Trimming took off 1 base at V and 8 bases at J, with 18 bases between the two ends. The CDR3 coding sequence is TGCGCCAGCAGCCAAGGCGGAGTGGGAGTAGGGGATGAGCAGTTCTTC. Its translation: CASSQGGVGVGDEQFF.

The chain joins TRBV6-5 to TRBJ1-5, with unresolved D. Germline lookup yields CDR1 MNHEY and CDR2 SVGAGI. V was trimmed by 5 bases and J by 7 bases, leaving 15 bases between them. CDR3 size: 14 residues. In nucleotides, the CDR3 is TGTGCCAGCAGTAGAGCAGCCGGGCCCCAGCCCCAGCATTTT. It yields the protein CASSRAAGPQPQHF.

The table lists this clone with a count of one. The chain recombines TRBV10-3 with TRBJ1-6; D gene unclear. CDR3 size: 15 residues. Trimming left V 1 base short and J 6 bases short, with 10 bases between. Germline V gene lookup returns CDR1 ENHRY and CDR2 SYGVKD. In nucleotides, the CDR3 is TGTGCCATCAGTGAGTGGCAGGCGGCTAATTCACCCCTCCACTTT. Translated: CAISEWQAANSPLHF.

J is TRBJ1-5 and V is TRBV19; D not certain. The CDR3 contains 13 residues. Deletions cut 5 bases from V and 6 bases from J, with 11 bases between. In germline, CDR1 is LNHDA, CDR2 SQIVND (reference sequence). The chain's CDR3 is CASSASVRQPQHF. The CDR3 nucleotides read TGTGCCAGTAGTGCTAGTGTTCGTCAGCCCCAGCATTTT.

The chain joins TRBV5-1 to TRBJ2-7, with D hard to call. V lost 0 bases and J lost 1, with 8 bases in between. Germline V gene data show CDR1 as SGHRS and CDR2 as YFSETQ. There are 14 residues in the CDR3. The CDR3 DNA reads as TGCGCCAGCAGCTTGGTGAAAGGGTCCTACGAGCAGTACTTC. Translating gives CASSLVKGSYEQYF.

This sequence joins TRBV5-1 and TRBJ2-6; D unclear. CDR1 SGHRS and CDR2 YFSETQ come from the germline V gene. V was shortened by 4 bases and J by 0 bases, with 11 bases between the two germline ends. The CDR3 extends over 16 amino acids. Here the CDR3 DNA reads TGCGCCAGCAGCCCCCTTTCGAGCTCTGGGGCCAACGTCCTGACTTTC. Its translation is CASSPLSSSGANVLTF.

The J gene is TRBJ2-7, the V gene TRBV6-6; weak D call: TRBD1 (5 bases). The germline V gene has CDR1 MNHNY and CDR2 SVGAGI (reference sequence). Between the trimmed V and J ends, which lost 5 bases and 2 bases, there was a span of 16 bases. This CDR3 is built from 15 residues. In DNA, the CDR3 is TGTGCCAGCAGTCTAGGGGTGTTCGGCCCCTACGAGCAGTACTTC. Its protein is CASSLGVFGPYEQYF.

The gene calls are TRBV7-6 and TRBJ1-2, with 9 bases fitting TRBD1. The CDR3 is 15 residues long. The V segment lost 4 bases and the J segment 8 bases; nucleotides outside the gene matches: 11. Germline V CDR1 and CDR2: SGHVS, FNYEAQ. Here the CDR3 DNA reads TGTGCCAGCAGCTACCAAACAGGGGGCGGTGAAGGCTACACCTTC. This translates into CASSYQTGGGEGYTF.

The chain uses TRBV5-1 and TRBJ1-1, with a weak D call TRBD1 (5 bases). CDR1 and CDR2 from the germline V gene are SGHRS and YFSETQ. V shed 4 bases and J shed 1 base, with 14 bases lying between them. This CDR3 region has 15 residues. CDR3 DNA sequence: TGCGCCAGCAGCGACCCCAAAACAGGGAACACTGAAGCTTTCTTT. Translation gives CASSDPKTGNTEAFF.

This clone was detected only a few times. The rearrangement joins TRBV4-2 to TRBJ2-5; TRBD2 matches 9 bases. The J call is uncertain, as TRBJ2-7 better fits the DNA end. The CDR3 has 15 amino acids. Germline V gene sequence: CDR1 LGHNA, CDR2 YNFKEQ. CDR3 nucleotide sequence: TGTGCCAGCAGCCCTTCTTTAGCGGGGGCGTACGAGCAGTACTTC. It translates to CASSPSLAGAYEQYF.

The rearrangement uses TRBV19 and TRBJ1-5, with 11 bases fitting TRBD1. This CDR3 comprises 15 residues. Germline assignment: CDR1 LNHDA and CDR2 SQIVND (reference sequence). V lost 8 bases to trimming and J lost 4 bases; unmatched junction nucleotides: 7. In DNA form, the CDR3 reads TGTGCCAGTGGACAGGGGGCGATGGGTAATCAGCCCCAGCATTTT. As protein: CASGQGAMGNQPQHF.

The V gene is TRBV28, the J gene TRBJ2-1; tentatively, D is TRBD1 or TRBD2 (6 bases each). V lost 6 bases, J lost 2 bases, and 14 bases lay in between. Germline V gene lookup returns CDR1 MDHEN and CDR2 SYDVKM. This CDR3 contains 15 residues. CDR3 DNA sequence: TGTGCCAGCAGCCCCGGGGGCGGACCCTACAATGAGCAGTTCTTC. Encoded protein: CASSPGGGPYNEQFF.

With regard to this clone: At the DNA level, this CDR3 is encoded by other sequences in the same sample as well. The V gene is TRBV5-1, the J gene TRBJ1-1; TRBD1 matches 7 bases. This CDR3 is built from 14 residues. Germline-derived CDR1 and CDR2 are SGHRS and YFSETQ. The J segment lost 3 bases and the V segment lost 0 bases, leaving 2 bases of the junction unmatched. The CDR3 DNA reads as TGCGCCAGCAGCTTGGTTCAGGGGGACACTGAAGCTTTCTTT. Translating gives CASSLVQGDTEAFF.

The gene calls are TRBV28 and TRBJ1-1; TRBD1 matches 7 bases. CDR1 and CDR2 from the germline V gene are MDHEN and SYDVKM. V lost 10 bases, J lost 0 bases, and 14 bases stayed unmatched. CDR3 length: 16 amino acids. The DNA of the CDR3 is TGTGCCACCTGGACCCCTCGACAGGGTGTGAACACTGAAGCTTTCTTT. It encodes CATWTPRQGVNTEAFF. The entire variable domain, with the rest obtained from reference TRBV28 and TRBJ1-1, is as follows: DVKVTQSSRYLVKRTGEKVFLECVQDMDHENMFWYRQDPGLGLRLIYFSYDVKMKEKGDIPEGYSVSREKKERFSLILESASTNQTSMYLCATWTPRQGVNTEAFFGQGTRLTVV.

The CDR3 sequence is CAWSVQENTEAFF. The CDR3 bases are TGTGCCTGGAGTGTACAGGAAAACACTGAAGCTTTCTTT. J is TRBJ1-1 and V is TRBV30; D might be TRBD1 (5 bases). Germline assignment: CDR1 GTSNPN and CDR2 SVGIG (reference sequence). Trimming stripped 0 bases from V and 2 bases from J, with 7 bases between. The CDR3 runs to 13 residues.

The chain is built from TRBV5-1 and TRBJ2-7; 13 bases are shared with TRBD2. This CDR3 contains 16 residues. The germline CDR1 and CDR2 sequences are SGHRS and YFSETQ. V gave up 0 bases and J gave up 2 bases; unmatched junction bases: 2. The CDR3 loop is CASSLAGTSGAYEQYF. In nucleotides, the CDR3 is TGCGCCAGCAGCTTGGCCGGGACTAGCGGGGCCTACGAGCAGTACTTC.

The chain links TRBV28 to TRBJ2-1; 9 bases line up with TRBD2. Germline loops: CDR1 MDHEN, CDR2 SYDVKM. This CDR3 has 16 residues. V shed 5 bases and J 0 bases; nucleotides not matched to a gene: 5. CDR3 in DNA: TGTGCCAGCAGTACCCTTAGCGGGGGCTCCTACAATGAGCAGTTCTTC. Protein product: CASSTLSGGSYNEQFF.

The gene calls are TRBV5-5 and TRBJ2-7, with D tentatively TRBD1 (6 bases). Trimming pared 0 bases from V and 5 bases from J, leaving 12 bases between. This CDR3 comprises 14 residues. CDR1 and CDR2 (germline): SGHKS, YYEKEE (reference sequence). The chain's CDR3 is CASSLGQGYDEQYF. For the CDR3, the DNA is TGTGCCAGCAGCTTGGGGCAGGGGTACGACGAGCAGTACTTC. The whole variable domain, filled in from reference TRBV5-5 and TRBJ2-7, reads DAGVTQSPTHLIKTRGQQVTLRCSPISGHKSVSWYQQVLGQGPQFIFQYYEKEERGRGNFPDRFSARQFPNYSSELNVNALLLGDSALYLCASSLGQGYDEQYFGPGTRLTVT.

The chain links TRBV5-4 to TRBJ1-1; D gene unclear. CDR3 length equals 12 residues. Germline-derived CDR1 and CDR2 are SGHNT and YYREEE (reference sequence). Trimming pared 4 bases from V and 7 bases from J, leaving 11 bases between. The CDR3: CASSLTPVEAFF. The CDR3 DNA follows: TGTGCCAGCAGCCTCACTCCGGTTGAAGCTTTCTTT. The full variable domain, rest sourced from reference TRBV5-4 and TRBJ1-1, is ETGVTQSPTHLIKTRGQQVTLRCSSQSGHNTVSWYQQALGQGPQFIFQYYREEENGRGNFPPRFSGLQFPNYSSELNVNALELDDSALYLCASSLTPVEAFFGQGTRLTVV.

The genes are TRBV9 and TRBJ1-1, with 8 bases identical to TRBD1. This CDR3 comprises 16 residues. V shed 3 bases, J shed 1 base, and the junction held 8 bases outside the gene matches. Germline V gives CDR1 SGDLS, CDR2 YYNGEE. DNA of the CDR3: TGTGCCAGCAGCGCCCAGGGGGCGACGAGGAACACTGAAGCTTTCTTT. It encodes CASSAQGATRNTEAFF.

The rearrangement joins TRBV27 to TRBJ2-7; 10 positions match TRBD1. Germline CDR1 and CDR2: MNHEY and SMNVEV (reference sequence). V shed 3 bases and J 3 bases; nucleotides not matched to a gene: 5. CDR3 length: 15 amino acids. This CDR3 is CASSFWDRGLYEQYF. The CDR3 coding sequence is TGTGCCAGCAGTTTCTGGGACAGGGGCCTCTACGAGCAGTACTTC.

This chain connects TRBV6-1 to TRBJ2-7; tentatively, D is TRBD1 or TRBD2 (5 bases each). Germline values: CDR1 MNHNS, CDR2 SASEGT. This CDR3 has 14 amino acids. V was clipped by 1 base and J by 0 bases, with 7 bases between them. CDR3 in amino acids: CASSEGGDSYEQYF. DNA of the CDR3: TGTGCCAGCAGTGAAGGAGGGGACTCCTACGAGCAGTACTTC.

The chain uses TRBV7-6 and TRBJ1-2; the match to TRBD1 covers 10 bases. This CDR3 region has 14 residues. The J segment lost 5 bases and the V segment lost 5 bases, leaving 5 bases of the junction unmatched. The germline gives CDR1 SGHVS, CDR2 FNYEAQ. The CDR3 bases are TGTGCCAGCAGCCAGGGGACAGGGGATTATGGCTACACCTTC. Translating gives CASSQGTGDYGYTF.

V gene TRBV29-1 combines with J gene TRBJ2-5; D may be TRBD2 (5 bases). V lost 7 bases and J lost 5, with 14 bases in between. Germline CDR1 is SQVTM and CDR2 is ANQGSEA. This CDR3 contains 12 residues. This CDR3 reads CSARETWETQYF. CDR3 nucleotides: TGCAGCGCTCGGGAAACCTGGGAGACCCAGTACTTC.

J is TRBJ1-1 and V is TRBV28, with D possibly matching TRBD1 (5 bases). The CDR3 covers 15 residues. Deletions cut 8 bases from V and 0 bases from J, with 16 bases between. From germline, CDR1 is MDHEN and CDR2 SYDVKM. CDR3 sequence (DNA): TGTGCCAGCGGGGCGGCCCTTCTTATGAACACTGAAGCTTTCTTT. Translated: CASGAALLMNTEAFF.

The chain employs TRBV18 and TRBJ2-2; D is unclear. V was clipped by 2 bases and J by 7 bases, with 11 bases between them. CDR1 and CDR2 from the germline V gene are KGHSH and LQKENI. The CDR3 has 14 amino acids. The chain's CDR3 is CASSPDQVGGELFF. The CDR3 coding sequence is TGTGCCAGCTCACCAGACCAGGTGGGCGGGGAGCTGTTTTTT.

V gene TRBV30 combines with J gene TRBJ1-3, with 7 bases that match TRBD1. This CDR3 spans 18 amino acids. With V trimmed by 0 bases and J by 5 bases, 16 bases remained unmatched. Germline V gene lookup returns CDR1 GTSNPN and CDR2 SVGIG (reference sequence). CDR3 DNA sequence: TGTGCCTGGAGTGTACGGGTCGGCGCGGGGGACAGAAGAAACACCATATATTTT. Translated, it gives CAWSVRVGAGDRRNTIYF.